Listed here are 19 T cell receptor beta chains from one sample, sequenced in a study of blood T cells in healthy people across ages. A second roughly 7 to 11 cycle PCR used barcoded and J-beta primers. Using its own MiXCR run on the 5' RACE reads, TCRdb lists one record per CDR3 protein. The data show 1.5 million to 2 million distinct CDR3 sequences, with roughly 32% seen just once and around 11% held by the top ten. Sequenced: blood. The origin of the receptors is a woman in her twenties or thirties in good health.

A few counts support this clonotype. The chain uses TRBV13 and TRBJ2-7; D is possibly TRBD1 (5 bases). This CDR3 is 12 amino acids long. CDR1 and CDR2 from the germline V gene are PRHDT and FYEKMQ (reference sequence). Trimming took 6 bases from V and 6 from J, leaving 12 bases between them. CDR3 in amino acids: CASRRSGFEQYF. CDR3 DNA: TGTGCCAGCAGACGTTCAGGGTTCGAGCAGTACTTC. Combining the CDR3 with reference TRBV13 and TRBJ2-7 gives the whole variable domain AAGVIQSPRHLIKEKRETATLKCYPIPRHDTVYWYQQGPGQDPQFLISFYEKMQSDKGSIPDRFSAQQFSDYHSELNMSSLELGDSALYFCASRRSGFEQYFGPGTRLTVT.

This clonotype was recorded a few times. Here the CDR3 DNA reads TGTGCCACCAGCGGTCCCCGGGACACAAACAATGAGCAGTTCTTC. This gives the protein CATSGPRDTNNEQFF. V is TRBV15 and J is TRBJ2-1, with D possibly matching TRBD1 (6 bases). This CDR3 is built from 15 residues. The germline V gene encodes CDR1 LNHNV and CDR2 YYDKDF (reference sequence). Trimming cost V 5 bases and J 5 bases, with 16 bases left between them. The whole variable domain, remainder taken from reference TRBV15 and TRBJ2-1, is DAMVIQNPRYQVTQFGKPVTLSCSQTLNHNVMYWYQQKSSQAPKLLFHYYDKDFNNEADTPDNFQSRRPNTSFCFLDIRSPGLGDTAMYLCATSGPRDTNNEQFFGPGTRLTVL.

The gene calls are TRBV20-1 and TRBJ2-2; TRBD2 matches 9 bases. Germline V gene data show CDR1 as DFQATT and CDR2 as SNEGSKA (reference sequence). The CDR3 sequence is 14 residues long. Trimming cost V 5 bases and J 2 bases; bases outside gene matches: 3. CDR3 in amino acids: CSAHGTSNTGELFF. CDR3 DNA sequence: TGCAGTGCTCACGGGACTAGCAACACCGGGGAGCTGTTTTTT.

The chain joins TRBV20-1 to TRBJ2-1; D assignment may be TRBD1 or TRBD2 (6 bases each). Deletions cut 4 bases from V and 0 bases from J, with 10 bases between. The CDR3 runs 14 residues. The V gene's germline CDR1 is DFQATT and CDR2 SNEGSKA (reference sequence). The CDR3 region has the DNA TGCAGTGCTAACGGGGGCCGCTCCTACAATGAGCAGTTCTTC. As protein: CSANGGRSYNEQFF.

V and J are TRBV2 and TRBJ1-5; the match to TRBD1 covers 7 bases. Germline V CDR1 and CDR2: SNHLY, FYNNEI. V trimming: 8 bases; J trimming: 5 bases; junction bases outside the gene matches: 18. The CDR3 totals 17 residues. CDR3 DNA: TGTGCCAGCTCCCTTTTCCCGACAGGGAATTTTGATCAGCCCCAGCATTTT. It codes for CASSLFPTGNFDQPQHF.

This clonotype has a count of ten or more. The chain carries TRBV3-1 and TRBJ2-3, with TRBD2 matching over 12 bases. CDR3 length equals 18 residues. Per germline, CDR1 LGHDT and CDR2 YNNKEL (reference sequence). The trim removed 1 base at V and 0 bases at J, leaving 5 bases unmatched. In nucleotides, the CDR3 is TGTGCCAGCAGCCAAGGGACTAGCGGGGTCCTTAGCACAGATACGCAGTATTTT. Residues: CASSQGTSGVLSTDTQYF.

Only one count was recorded for this clonotype. V usage is TRBV12-3 or TRBV12-4 and J usage is TRBJ2-1; D remains unclear. V dropped 7 bases and J dropped 7 bases, with 8 bases sitting between them. The CDR3 length is 11 residues. CDR3 DNA sequence: TGTGCCAGCATGTTAGCAAATGAGCAGTTCTTC. This gives the protein CASMLANEQFF.

The rearrangement joins TRBV9 to TRBJ2-7, with D perhaps TRBD2 (6 bases). Germline CDR1 SGDLS, CDR2 YYNGEE. The CDR3 runs to 14 residues. The V end was cut by 0 bases, the J end by 7 bases, with 14 bases between. The DNA of the CDR3 is TGTGCCAGCAGCGTAGCTCTCGGGAGTAATGAGCAGTACTTC. Translated: CASSVALGSNEQYF.

This clonotype was observed once. The V call is TRBV2, the J call TRBJ1-2; D not certain. This CDR3 has 15 residues. Germline V lookup: CDR1 SNHLY, CDR2 FYNNEI. The ends were cut back, 3 bases at V and 5 bases at J, with 16 bases in the middle. The CDR3 DNA is TGTGCCAGCAGTGACACCTCCAACGTTATGTATGGCTACACCTTC. Protein sequence: CASSDTSNVMYGYTF.

Only a few counts were recorded for this clonotype. The V gene is TRBV2, the J gene TRBJ1-1, with TRBD1 as a possible D gene (5 bases). V lost 3 bases and J 1 base, leaving 9 bases between the germline ends. The CDR3 has 14 residues. Looked up from germline, CDR1 is SNHLY and CDR2 is FYNNEI. The CDR3 nucleotides read TGTGCCAGCAGTGAGCTACAGGAGAACACTGAAGCTTTCTTT. Protein sequence: CASSELQENTEAFF.

This clonotype was seen only a few times. The CDR3 DNA reads TGTGCCAGCAGCTCCATGGGACAGGGGAGTCAGCCCCAGCATTTT. Its translation is CASSSMGQGSQPQHF. The chain combines TRBV7-8 with TRBJ1-5; 10 positions agree with TRBD1. The trim removed 4 bases at V and 6 bases at J, leaving 6 bases unmatched. Per the germline V gene, CDR1 is SGHVS and CDR2 is FQNEAQ. There are 15 residues in the CDR3.

This clonotype was seen more than once but under ten times. The V call is TRBV20-1, the J call TRBJ2-7, with D unclear. V lost 0 bases and J 5 bases, leaving 14 bases between the germline ends. Germline assignment: CDR1 DFQATT and CDR2 SNEGSKA (reference sequence). This CDR3 spans 14 amino acids. CDR3 in amino acids: CSARDLAAEHEQYF. The CDR3 DNA follows: TGCAGTGCTAGAGATCTGGCGGCCGAGCACGAGCAGTACTTC.

This clonotype was observed once. The J gene is TRBJ2-1, the V gene TRBV24-1; the D gene is possibly TRBD1 (5 bases). The V end was cut by 9 bases, the J end by 10 bases, with 15 bases between. The CDR3 is 12 amino acids. From germline, CDR1 is KGHDR and CDR2 SFDVKD. The CDR3 loop is CATEDILKEQFF. Here the CDR3 DNA reads TGTGCCACCGAGGACATACTTAAAGAGCAGTTCTTC.

With respect to this clonotype: A much larger clone lies a single base off, so this may be a read error. The chain carries TRBV6-6 and TRBJ2-7, with D perhaps TRBD2 (7 bases). TRBJ2-5 explains the end of the DNA better; the J call may be wrong. CDR1 and CDR2 from the germline V gene are MNHNY and SVGAGI (reference sequence). The CDR3 loop spans 15 amino acids. The CDR3 here is CASSGLGAGGETQYF. The CDR3 nucleotides are TGTGCCAGCAGTGGACTGGGGGCCGGGGGGGAGACCCAGTACTTC.

On this clonotype: At one boundary the junction diverges from the germline segment, which might be a read error. This sequence joins TRBV12-3 or TRBV12-4 and TRBJ1-5; TRBD1 matches at 7 bases. This CDR3 spans 14 amino acids. The CDR3 reads CTSSYGTVNQPQHF. The CDR3 coding sequence is TGTACCAGCAGCTATGGGACAGTTAATCAGCCCCAGCATTTT.

This clonotype has a handful of counts. This sequence joins TRBV5-1 and TRBJ2-3; D may match TRBD1 or TRBD2 (6 bases each). From germline, CDR1 is SGHRS and CDR2 YFSETQ. Deletions cut 4 bases from V and 4 bases from J, with 13 bases between. The CDR3 is 14 residues long. CDR3 loop: CASSDTRGADTQYF. DNA of the CDR3: TGCGCCAGCAGCGATACTAGGGGGGCAGATACGCAGTATTTT.

In its sample, this clonotype was seen once. Just one base apart from a much larger clone, this may be a read error. The DNA of the CDR3 is TGCGCCAGCAGTTCCGGACAGGGCAACCAAGAGAGCCAGTACTTC. This codes for CASSSGQGNQESQYF. J is TRBJ2-5 and V is TRBV5-1, with 8 bases identical to TRBD1. Germline V gives CDR1 SGHRS, CDR2 YFSETQ. CDR3 length equals 15 residues.

The genes are TRBV20-1 and TRBJ1-4, with D tentatively TRBD1 (5 bases). The CDR3 totals 14 residues. The germline V and J ends were trimmed by 5 bases and 3 bases, with 13 bases remaining between them. Germline lookup yields CDR1 DFQATT and CDR2 SNEGSKA (reference sequence). The CDR3 DNA follows: TGCAGTGCTTATGATTTACAGGCTAATGAAAAACTGTTTTTT. The encoded protein is CSAYDLQANEKLFF.

The chain links TRBV11-2 to TRBJ2-3, with 16 nucleotides matching TRBD2. Germline assignment: CDR1 SGHAT and CDR2 FQNNGV. J lost 5 bases, V lost 5 bases, and 7 bases had no gene match. CDR3 size: 17 residues. CDR3 sequence (DNA): TGTGCCAGCAGCCTGGGACTAGCGGGAGGGGAAGAAGATACGCAGTATTTT. This codes for CASSLGLAGGEEDTQYF.